In this sample, the clone carrying this T cell receptor (beta chain) turned up once. Its antigen is not identified. This record belongs to a study of shared clonotypes between healthy human individuals. Study-wide results and caveats: Clonotypes that were shared across four donors made up around 5.5% of naive CD4 clonotypes.

The germline V gene has CDR1 WNHNN and CDR2 SYGVQD (reference sequence). The germline V and J ends were trimmed by 4 bases and 8 bases, with 7 bases remaining between them. The CDR3 is made up of 11 amino acids. Some 30,000 T cell genomes, or about 190 ng DNA, went into the sorted-subset replicate PCRs. The assay was immunoSEQ multiplex PCR, and TCRdb's table has in-frame clones only and misses some. The sample carries roughly 2.5 million clones, 90% to 95% recorded once. The sequence was obtained from a man between 18 and 29 years old in good health. V is TRBV10-1 and J is TRBJ2-3; D may be TRBD1 or TRBD2 (5 bases each). The sequenced material came from naive CD4+ T cells sorted from blood. Subset denoted: CD45RA+ positively selected. CDR3: CASSAGTTQYF. CDR3 coding DNA: TGCGCCAGCAGTGCCGGGACTACGCAGTATTTT.